This passage covers 20 T cell receptor beta chains from one sample sequenced in a study of human T cells and chemical hapten exposure. TCRdb reprocessed the RACE reads via MiXCR and lists one record per CDR3 protein. The repertoire holds 35,000 to 55,000 distinct CDR3 sequences, with 9.5% to 10% as singletons. Regarding time point: patch test 2, 6 weeks after DPC sensitization. Treatment indicated: therapeutic diphenylcyclopropenone sensitization with weekly scalp DPC. Whole blood, unfractionated, served as the material for total RNA extraction. The material sequenced was whole blood, taken in connection with sensitization to the hapten diphenylcyclopropenone (DPC). These receptors were collected from a woman aged 30 to 39 with alopecia areata. Some clones in this sample may be carry-over from other donors' samples.

This clonotype came up many times. The chain links TRBV6-2 or TRBV6-3 to TRBJ2-1; D possibly uses TRBD1 or TRBD2 (5 bases each). The V end lost 2 bases, the J end lost 4 bases, and 15 bases lay between the germline ends. CDR1 is MNHEY and CDR2 is SVGEGT in the germline V gene. The CDR3 extends over 16 amino acids. The CDR3 protein is CASSYVGDHSYNEQFF. The DNA for the CDR3 is TGTGCCAGCAGTTACGTGGGGGATCACTCATACAATGAGCAGTTCTTC.

This clonotype was detected only a few times. This chain joins TRBV5-5 and TRBJ1-2; D is possibly TRBD1 (6 bases). Germline V CDR1 and CDR2: SGHKS, YYEKEE (reference sequence). This CDR3 contains 17 residues. V was shortened by 0 bases and J by 5 bases, with 20 bases between the two germline ends. As DNA, the CDR3 is TGTGCCAGCAGCTTGGAACAGGGAACTTCATCATGGTATGGCTACACCTTC. Translated: CASSLEQGTSSWYGYTF.

This clonotype was seen many times. The chain employs TRBV29-1 and TRBJ2-3, with TRBD2 matching 8 bases. In germline, CDR1 is SQVTM, CDR2 ANQGSEA. Trimming took 6 bases from V and 3 from J; bases not matched to a gene: 8. This CDR3 region has 14 residues. This CDR3 is CSVASGGATDTQYF. CDR3 in DNA: TGCAGCGTCGCCTCCGGGGGGGCGACAGATACGCAGTATTTT.

This chain joins TRBV4-3 and TRBJ2-2; TRBD2 matches 9 bases. Trimming removed 3 bases from V and 4 bases from J; junction bases left unmatched: 6. This CDR3 region has 16 residues. Per the germline V gene, CDR1 is LGHNA and CDR2 is YSLEER. The CDR3 sequence is CASSQLAGRLTGELFF. CDR3 DNA sequence: TGCGCCAGCAGCCAGCTAGCGGGGAGACTCACCGGGGAGCTGTTTTTT.

This clonotype was seen a few times. The V and J genes are TRBV6-1 and TRBJ2-1; no definite D call. The CDR3 extends over 14 amino acids. V was pared by 6 bases and J by 10 bases, with 19 bases between. The germline V gene encodes CDR1 MNHNS and CDR2 SASEGT. CDR3 coding DNA: TGTGCCAGCAGAGCACAAGTAACAGTTGGGGAGCAGTTCTTC. Translation gives CASRAQVTVGEQFF.

This clonotype was counted a few times. The chain combines TRBV6-2 or TRBV6-3 with TRBJ2-7; weak D call: TRBD2 (5 bases). Looked up from germline, CDR1 is MNHEY and CDR2 is SVGEGT. V dropped 6 bases and J dropped 1 base, with 16 bases sitting between them. The CDR3 covers 15 residues. The CDR3 region is CASSTQASGSYEQYF. In DNA form, the CDR3 reads TGTGCCAGCAGCACCCAGGCGTCGGGGTCCTACGAGCAGTACTTC.

This clonotype has more than one count but fewer than ten. This chain uses TRBV4-1 with TRBJ1-6; D may be TRBD1 (6 bases). This CDR3 is 16 amino acids long. V lost 3 bases, J lost 7 bases, and 16 bases lay in between. Germline V gene data show CDR1 as MGHRA and CDR2 as YSYEKL. In nucleotides, the CDR3 is TGCGCCAGCAGCCAGTCTAGGGACATCGGGAATTCACCCCTCCACTTT. It specifies CASSQSRDIGNSPLHF.

The chain carries TRBV6-2 or TRBV6-3 and TRBJ2-5; D is uncertain. CDR3 length equals 12 residues. The V end was cut by 7 bases, the J end by 4 bases, with 10 bases between. The germline V gene encodes CDR1 MNHEY and CDR2 SVGEGT. The CDR3 sequence is CASTRTRETQYF. The CDR3 bases are TGTGCCAGCACCAGGACGAGAGAGACCCAGTACTTC.

This clonotype has at least ten counts. The chain employs TRBV4-1 and TRBJ1-2, with D unresolved. The V gene's germline CDR1 is MGHRA and CDR2 YSYEKL. Trimming left V 4 bases short and J 2 bases short, with 14 bases between. The CDR3 extends over 15 amino acids. As DNA, the CDR3 is TGCGCCAGCAGCCCCGACGAGCGGGAAAACTATGGCTACACCTTC. It translates to CASSPDERENYGYTF.

This clonotype appeared many times. This chain connects TRBV5-1 to TRBJ1-5; tentative D call: TRBD1 (6 bases). The CDR3 is made up of 15 amino acids. The germline V and J ends were trimmed by 0 bases and 7 bases, with 14 bases remaining between them. CDR1 and CDR2 from the germline V gene are SGHRS and YFSETQ. As DNA, the CDR3 is TGCGCCAGCAGCTTGGCGTTCAGGGGCGGCCAGCCCCAGCATTTT. Residues: CASSLAFRGGQPQHF. The whole variable domain, remainder taken from reference TRBV5-1 and TRBJ1-5, is KAGVTQTPRYLIKTRGQQVTLSCSPISGHRSVSWYQQTPGQGLQFLFEYFSETQRNKGNFPGRFSGRQFSNSRSEMNVSTLELGDSALYLCASSLAFRGGQPQHFGDGTRLSIL.

This clonotype was detected only a few times. V gene TRBV6-2 or TRBV6-3 combines with J gene TRBJ1-1; a weak D match, TRBD1 (5 bases). Per germline, CDR1 MNHEY and CDR2 SVGEGT. Trimming pared 6 bases from V and 5 bases from J, leaving 13 bases between. CDR3 size: 13 residues. The CDR3 loop reads CASRRDGGTEAFF. DNA for the CDR3: TGTGCCAGCAGGAGGGACGGGGGGACTGAAGCTTTCTTT.

This clonotype was found many times. The V call is TRBV20-1, the J call TRBJ1-2, with 7 bases lining up with TRBD1. V was pared by 6 bases and J by 0 bases, with 4 bases of the junction left unmatched. CDR1 is DFQATT and CDR2 is SNEGSKA in the germline V gene (reference sequence). The CDR3 runs 13 residues. This CDR3 is CSARDRANYGYTF. For the CDR3, the DNA is TGCAGTGCCCGCGACAGGGCTAACTATGGCTACACCTTC.

V gene TRBV28 combines with J gene TRBJ2-2; 8 nucleotides agree with TRBD1. CDR1 is MDHEN, CDR2 SYDVKM, per germline. V trimming: 6 bases; J trimming: 7 bases; junction bases outside the gene matches: 10. This CDR3 spans 15 amino acids. This chain's CDR3 is CASRKPGQGGGELFF. The CDR3 DNA is TGTGCCAGCAGAAAACCCGGACAGGGAGGCGGGGAGCTGTTTTTT.

The CDR3, as DNA: TGCAGTGCTAGTAACCGCAATCAGCCCCAGCATTTT. It specifies CSASNRNQPQHF. This rearrangement joins TRBV20-1 to TRBJ1-5; D is uncertain. This CDR3 region has 12 residues. V gave up 3 bases and J gave up 2 bases, with 5 bases separating them. CDR1 is DFQATT, CDR2 SNEGSKA, per germline (reference sequence).

This clonotype came up a few times. The V gene is TRBV6-4, the J gene TRBJ2-7, with D perhaps matching TRBD1 (5 bases). Germline V gene sequence: CDR1 MRHNA, CDR2 SNTAGT. CDR3 size: 14 residues. The V gene lost 2 bases and the J gene lost 3 bases, with 11 bases spanning the gap. CDR3 amino acids: CASSDHRKNYEQYF. The CDR3 coding sequence is TGTGCCAGCAGTGACCACAGGAAGAACTACGAGCAGTACTTC.

Many counts were recorded for this clonotype. The chain recombines TRBV28 with TRBJ1-6; D not certain. The CDR3 runs 14 residues. The germline V gene encodes CDR1 MDHEN and CDR2 SYDVKM. The ends were cut back, 1 base at V and 9 bases at J, with 10 bases in the middle. The CDR3 bases are TGTGCCAGCAGTTTATCCCCGGCTAGTTCACCCCTCCACTTT. Residues: CASSLSPASSPLHF.

The chain couples TRBV30 to TRBJ1-1; TRBD1 might be the D (6 bases). This CDR3 has 13 residues. Germline CDR1 reads GTSNPN; CDR2 reads SVGIG (reference sequence). V lost 0 bases, J lost 3 bases, and 8 bases lay in between. This chain's CDR3 is CAWSVRTDTEAFF. Here the CDR3 DNA reads TGTGCCTGGAGTGTAAGGACAGACACTGAAGCTTTCTTT.

This clonotype showed up many times. The J gene is TRBJ1-2, the V gene TRBV9, with D possibly TRBD1 on 5 matching bases. Germline-derived CDR1 and CDR2 are SGDLS and YYNGEE. V was shortened by 2 bases and J by 4 bases, with 9 bases between the two germline ends. This CDR3 has 13 amino acids. The CDR3: CASSVDSFYGYTF. CDR3 coding DNA: TGTGCCAGCAGCGTCGACAGCTTCTATGGCTACACCTTC.

The V and J genes are TRBV14 and TRBJ2-1; D gene unclear. Trimming pared 4 bases from V and 6 bases from J, leaving 10 bases between. This CDR3 comprises 13 residues. Looked up from germline, CDR1 is SGHDN and CDR2 is FVKESK. CDR3 sequence: CASSPTRRNEQFF. The CDR3 DNA sequence: TGTGCCAGCAGCCCAACGAGACGCAATGAGCAGTTCTTC.

J is TRBJ2-5 and V is TRBV7-2, with 7 bases lining up with TRBD2. The CDR3 totals 15 residues. Trimming at V came to 7 bases and at J to 4 bases, leaving 12 bases not matched to a gene. Germline CDR1 and CDR2: SGHTA and FQGNSA. CDR3 bases: TGTGCCAGCACCGCTAGCGGAGCTAAAGGAGAGACCCAGTACTTC. Translating gives CASTASGAKGETQYF.